The sequence of this T cell receptor beta chain was determined in a study of blood T cell repertoires in COVID-19. Study-level background: Whether acute or convalescent, the COVID-19 samples came from the United States, Italy and Spain. In each case, the material was cDNA or gDNA derived from T cells, B-cell-depleted T cells, or PBMCs.

CDR1 SGHRS and CDR2 YFSETQ come from the germline V gene. The CDR3 has 14 residues. The V segment lost 3 bases and the J segment 2 bases; nucleotides outside the gene matches: 2. In this sample, this clone turned up a few times. In the original workflow: Cell counts per sample came from amplifying reference gene primers. The method was immunoSEQ multiplex PCR; TCRdb's version includes in-frame clones alone and lacks a portion of them. V, J and clone size reflect that table, while D and trimming were determined from the DNA. The sample holds about 210,000 clones; about 86% are singletons and the top ten take roughly 2.9%.

The origin of this receptor is a man aged 45 to 65 with active or convalescent COVID-19. The sequencing sample was made of peripheral blood. The genes are TRBV5-1 and TRBJ1-3; 7 bases are shared with TRBD1. The CDR3 bases are TGCGCCAGCAGCTCACAGGGGCCTGGAAACACCATATATTTT. Translating gives CASSSQGPGNTIYF.